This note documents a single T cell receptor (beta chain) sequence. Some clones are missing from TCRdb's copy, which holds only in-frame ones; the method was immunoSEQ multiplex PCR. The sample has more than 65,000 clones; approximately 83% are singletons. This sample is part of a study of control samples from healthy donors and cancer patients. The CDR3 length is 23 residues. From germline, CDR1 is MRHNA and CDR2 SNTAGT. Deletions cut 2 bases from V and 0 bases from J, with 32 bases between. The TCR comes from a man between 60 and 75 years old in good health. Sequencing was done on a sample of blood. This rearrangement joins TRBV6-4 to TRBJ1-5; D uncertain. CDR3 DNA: TGTGCCAGCAGTGACGCACTCGATAACGACAAGGAGGGAGCTTCCTATAGCAATCAGCCCCAGCATTTT. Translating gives CASSDALDNDKEGASYSNQPQHF.